The 25 T cell receptor beta chains presented below share a single source sample, sequenced in a study of beta chain features in type 1 diabetes (dated by TCRdb to the late 2010s). The method behind the library was the immunoSEQ multiplex PCR assay. The entire amount of isolated RNA was reverse transcribed using the High Capacity cDNA Reverse Transcription Kit, so the sequenced TCRB transcripts were expressed ones. Sourced from immuneACCESS, this table was stored by TCRdb with only in-frame sequences that have V and J called. A share of the clones is absent; for the studies checked, an unresolved V gene accounts for under half, and the remainder has no known explanation. The sample has about 350,000 clones on record, 15% to 20% of them singletons. The ten largest clones take up 0.044% of the sample. Input material: naive CD4+ T cells from blood. The sample's cell subset or site, from its label and the paper: true naive CD4+ T cells. The receptor set was obtained from a woman under 30 in good health.

V gene TRBV29-1 combines with J gene TRBJ2-3, with a possible D match to TRBD1 (5 bases). This CDR3 spans 15 amino acids. Per germline, CDR1 SQVTM and CDR2 ANQGSEA. Trimming cost V 1 base and J 6 bases, with 17 bases left between them. The CDR3 sequence: CSVEGDRGKADTQYF. The CDR3 DNA sequence: TGCAGCGTTGAAGGGGATAGGGGCAAAGCCGATACGCAGTATTTT.

The chain links TRBV27 to TRBJ1-4; unclear D gene. The CDR3 is 14 amino acids. Trimming stripped 6 bases from V and 7 bases from J, with 15 bases between. Germline V gives CDR1 MNHEY, CDR2 SMNVEV (reference sequence). The CDR3 DNA reads as TGTGCCAGCAGGGTCACAGCCTTGGGTGAAAAACTGTTTTTT. It is translated as CASRVTALGEKLFF.

The V gene is TRBV2, the J gene TRBJ1-4, with 7 bases matching TRBD1. This CDR3 is 14 amino acids long. The germline gives CDR1 SNHLY, CDR2 FYNNEI. The V segment lost 5 bases and the J segment 7 bases; nucleotides outside the gene matches: 7. The CDR3 DNA follows: TGTGCCAGCAGTCAACAGGGGATCGGTGAAAAACTGTTTTTT. It translates to CASSQQGIGEKLFF.

There are a few counts of this clone. The chain uses TRBV5-4 and TRBJ2-1; D possibly corresponds to TRBD1 (6 bases). Germline CDR1 and CDR2: SGHNT and YYREEE (reference sequence). V lost 0 bases, J lost 2 bases, and 9 bases lay in between. The CDR3 runs 15 residues. The CDR3 here is CASSLGQGTYNEQFF. The DNA for the CDR3 is TGTGCCAGCAGCTTGGGGCAGGGGACCTACAATGAGCAGTTCTTC. Full variable domain (remainder filled in from reference TRBV5-4 and TRBJ2-1): ETGVTQSPTHLIKTRGQQVTLRCSSQSGHNTVSWYQQALGQGPQFIFQYYREEENGRGNFPPRFSGLQFPNYSSELNVNALELDDSALYLCASSLGQGTYNEQFFGPGTRLTVL.

The V call is TRBV7-9, the J call TRBJ1-2; no reliable D call. Trimming shortened V by 1 base and J by 7 bases, and 7 bases separated the two germline ends. The CDR3 extends over 12 amino acids. Germline V gene lookup returns CDR1 SEHNR and CDR2 FQNEAQ (reference sequence). CDR3 in DNA: TGTGCCAGCAGCTTAGAATTGCGTGGCTACACCTTC. Its protein is CASSLELRGYTF. The full variable domain, rest sourced from reference TRBV7-9 and TRBJ1-2, is DTGVSQNPRHKITKRGQNVTFRCDPISEHNRLYWYRQTLGQGPEFLTYFQNEAQLEKSRLLSDRFSAERPKGSFSTLEIQRTEQGDSAMYLCASSLELRGYTFGSGTRLTVV.

This clone turned up a few times. The J gene is TRBJ2-3, the V gene TRBV7-2, with 10 bases that match TRBD2. Trimming cost V 6 bases and J 7 bases; bases outside gene matches: 13. CDR3 length equals 16 residues. Germline CDR1 is SGHTA and CDR2 is FQGNSA. This chain's CDR3 is CASSGRGGAGGHTQYF. CDR3 sequence (DNA): TGTGCCAGCAGTGGGCGGGGTGGAGCGGGGGGGCATACGCAGTATTTT. The complete variable domain, with remaining parts taken from reference TRBV7-2 and TRBJ2-3, reads GAGVSQSPSNKVTEKGKDVELRCDPISGHTALYWYRQSLGQGLEFLIYFQGNSAPDKSGLPSDRFSAERTGGSVSTLTIQRTQQEDSAVYLCASSGRGGAGGHTQYFGPGTRLTVL.

This chain uses TRBV19 with TRBJ1-1, with 8 bases lining up with TRBD1. Germline-derived CDR1 and CDR2 are LNHDA and SQIVND (reference sequence). V shed 2 bases and J 1 base; nucleotides not matched to a gene: 3. The CDR3 sequence is 15 residues long. This CDR3 reads CASSIQGAGNTEAFF. CDR3 bases: TGTGCCAGTAGTATACAGGGGGCTGGGAACACTGAAGCTTTCTTT.

In DNA form, the CDR3 reads TGCGCCAGCAGTCAGGACATAAACTATGGCTACACCTTC. Its protein is CASSQDINYGYTF. The chain uses TRBV5-1 and TRBJ1-2; a weak D match, TRBD1 (5 bases). Trimming pared 5 bases from V and 2 bases from J, leaving 10 bases between. Germline V CDR1 and CDR2: SGHRS, YFSETQ. This CDR3 has 13 amino acids.

On this clone: This same CDR3 is encoded by further DNA sequences in the sample. J is TRBJ2-3 and V is TRBV9, with D possibly being TRBD1 (5 bases). Trimming removed 1 base at V and 6 bases at J, with 9 bases between. The CDR3 is 13 residues long. Germline V CDR1 and CDR2: SGDLS, YYNGEE. The CDR3 reads CASSVQGTDTQYF. The CDR3 region has the DNA TGTGCCAGCAGCGTACAGGGAACCGATACGCAGTATTTT.

The V and J genes are TRBV9 and TRBJ2-5; tentatively, D is TRBD1 (6 bases). The germline V gene has CDR1 SGDLS and CDR2 YYNGEE. The CDR3 extends over 14 amino acids. V was shortened by 3 bases and J by 4 bases, with 13 bases between the two germline ends. The CDR3 region is CASSAMTGGETQYF. The CDR3 DNA reads as TGTGCCAGCAGCGCAATGACAGGAGGAGAGACCCAGTACTTC.

The rearrangement uses TRBV15 and TRBJ1-3; D is uncertain. Germline CDR1 reads LNHNV; CDR2 reads YYDKDF (reference sequence). The ends were cut back, 4 bases at V and 4 bases at J, with 14 bases in the middle. The CDR3 is made up of 15 amino acids. In DNA, the CDR3 is TGTGCCACCAGCATCGGATTGGGAGGGGGAAACACCATATATTTT. It yields the protein CATSIGLGGGNTIYF. Combining the CDR3 with reference TRBV15 and TRBJ1-3 gives the whole variable domain DAMVIQNPRYQVTQFGKPVTLSCSQTLNHNVMYWYQQKSSQAPKLLFHYYDKDFNNEADTPDNFQSRRPNTSFCFLDIRSPGLGDTAMYLCATSIGLGGGNTIYFGEGSWLTVV.

V is TRBV15 and J is TRBJ1-2; D is possibly TRBD1 (5 bases). This CDR3 comprises 13 residues. Germline V CDR1 and CDR2: LNHNV, YYDKDF (reference sequence). Trimming shortened V by 0 bases and J by 8 bases, and 10 bases separated the two germline ends. This CDR3 reads CATSRDGQGGYTF. CDR3 nucleotides: TGTGCCACCAGCAGAGATGGTCAGGGCGGCTACACCTTC.

The rearrangement uses TRBV7-2 and TRBJ2-3; 8 bases fit TRBD2. V trimming: 1 base; J trimming: 6 bases; junction bases outside the gene matches: 15. Germline V gives CDR1 SGHTA, CDR2 FQGNSA. This CDR3 has 18 amino acids. CDR3 in amino acids: CASSLVVSGEGGDDTQYF. CDR3 bases: TGTGCCAGCAGCTTAGTCGTTAGCGGGGAGGGTGGGGACGATACGCAGTATTTT. Filled out from reference TRBV7-2 and TRBJ2-3, the complete variable domain reads GAGVSQSPSNKVTEKGKDVELRCDPISGHTALYWYRQSLGQGLEFLIYFQGNSAPDKSGLPSDRFSAERTGGSVSTLTIQRTQQEDSAVYLCASSLVVSGEGGDDTQYFGPGTRLTVL.

This sequence joins TRBV27 and TRBJ2-7, with 8 bases aligning to TRBD1. The CDR3 extends over 14 amino acids. V dropped 4 bases and J dropped 10; count of bases not matched to a gene: 12. Germline V gene data show CDR1 as MNHEY and CDR2 as SMNVEV (reference sequence). This chain's CDR3 is CASSYRGQGRTQYF. The CDR3 DNA reads as TGTGCCAGCAGTTACCGTGGACAGGGCCGGACACAGTACTTC.

The rearrangement links TRBV29-1 to TRBJ1-1; weak D call: TRBD1 (5 bases). The CDR3 length is 13 residues. CDR1 and CDR2 (germline): SQVTM, ANQGSEA. Trimming stripped 7 bases from V and 4 bases from J, with 16 bases between. CDR3 nucleotides: TGCAGCGCCCTGACAGTGAAGAGCACTGAAGCTTTCTTT. Encoded protein: CSALTVKSTEAFF. The variable domain in full, with the rest retrieved from reference TRBV29-1 and TRBJ1-1, is SAVISQKPSRDICQRGTSLTIQCQVDSQVTMMFWYRQQPGQSLTLIATANQGSEATYESGFVIDKFPISRPNLTFSTLTVSNMSPEDSSIYLCSALTVKSTEAFFGQGTRLTVV.

This clone was seen a handful of times. The chain links TRBV5-4 to TRBJ2-7; D is possibly TRBD1 (5 bases). CDR3 length equals 13 residues. V shed 5 bases and J shed 5 bases, with 14 bases lying between them. Germline lookup yields CDR1 SGHNT and CDR2 YYREEE (reference sequence). In DNA, the CDR3 is TGTGCCAGCAGACTGACCCAGGGTGACGAGCAGTACTTC. Its translation: CASRLTQGDEQYF.

In its sample, this clone was seen a few times. CDR3 coding DNA: TGTGCCAGCAGCGCCTCGGGGGGGGCCGTAGAGACCCAGTACTTC. Amino acid sequence: CASSASGGAVETQYF. V and J are TRBV9 and TRBJ2-5, with TRBD2 matching 8 bases. The germline V gene encodes CDR1 SGDLS and CDR2 YYNGEE. This CDR3 is built from 15 residues. Germline trimming cut 3 bases from V and 4 bases from J; bases unmatched to any gene: 8.

This clone was seen only once. CDR3 region: CASSPQTGRSSGANVLTF. CDR3 bases: TGTGCCAGCAGTCCCCAGACAGGGCGAAGCTCTGGGGCCAACGTCCTGACTTTC. The V call is TRBV7-3, the J call TRBJ2-6, with 7 positions matching TRBD1. Germline lookup yields CDR1 SGHTA and CDR2 FQGTGA. The CDR3 is 18 residues long. Trimming at V came to 6 bases and at J to 0 bases, leaving 11 bases not matched to a gene.

The J gene is TRBJ2-7, the V gene TRBV5-1; 10 nucleotides line up with TRBD1. The germline V gene encodes CDR1 SGHRS and CDR2 YFSETQ. CDR3 length equals 16 residues. V shed 7 bases and J 7 bases; nucleotides not matched to a gene: 17. The CDR3 sequence is CASGAGTGTGVLEQYF. Written as DNA, the CDR3 is TGCGCCAGCGGAGCGGGGACCGGGACAGGGGTCCTAGAGCAGTACTTC.

The V gene is TRBV6-4, the J gene TRBJ1-1; no clear D. The germline V gene has CDR1 MRHNA and CDR2 SNTAGT. Trimming shortened V by 4 bases and J by 8 bases, and 20 bases separated the two germline ends. The CDR3 length is 15 residues. CDR3 loop: CASSGVGTVGREAFF. The CDR3 DNA reads TGTGCCAGCAGTGGGGTCGGAACGGTGGGGAGGGAAGCTTTCTTT.

This rearrangement joins TRBV30 to TRBJ2-3; 9 bases are shared with TRBD2. CDR1 is GTSNPN, CDR2 SVGIG, per germline (reference sequence). The trim removed 5 bases at V and 1 base at J, leaving 7 bases unmatched. The CDR3 contains 15 residues. DNA of the CDR3: TGTGCCTGGGCCATTAGCGGGGGAGGCACAGATACGCAGTATTTT. Translation: CAWAISGGGTDTQYF.

The chain is built from TRBV6-1 and TRBJ2-3; D call uncertain. This CDR3 comprises 12 residues. Trimming left V 2 bases short and J 4 bases short, with 4 bases between. Germline V gene sequence: CDR1 MNHNS, CDR2 SASEGT. CDR3 coding DNA: TGTGCCAGCAGTGAATCATCAGATACGCAGTATTTT. Translating it yields CASSESSDTQYF.

J is TRBJ2-2 and V is TRBV30; the D is unclear. V was clipped by 4 bases and J by 3 bases, with 6 bases between them. The CDR3 is made up of 12 amino acids. Germline V CDR1 and CDR2: GTSNPN, SVGIG (reference sequence). CDR3 loop: CAWTRDTGELFF. Written as DNA, the CDR3 is TGTGCCTGGACTAGAGACACCGGGGAGCTGTTTTTT.

This chain joins TRBV5-4 and TRBJ2-3; the D gene is possibly TRBD1 (6 bases). Trimming stripped 8 bases from V and 0 bases from J, with 10 bases between. Looked up from germline, CDR1 is SGHNT and CDR2 is YYREEE (reference sequence). The CDR3 loop spans 13 amino acids. As DNA, the CDR3 is TGTGCCAGTACCGGACAGAGCACAGATACGCAGTATTTT. It translates to CASTGQSTDTQYF. The entire variable domain, with the rest obtained from reference TRBV5-4 and TRBJ2-3, is as follows: ETGVTQSPTHLIKTRGQQVTLRCSSQSGHNTVSWYQQALGQGPQFIFQYYREEENGRGNFPPRFSGLQFPNYSSELNVNALELDDSALYLCASTGQSTDTQYFGPGTRLTVL.

The chain combines TRBV4-1 with TRBJ1-2; no definite D call. V lost 0 bases and J lost 5, with 7 bases in between. The germline gives CDR1 MGHRA, CDR2 YSYEKL. The CDR3 consists of 13 residues. The DNA for the CDR3 is TGCGCCAGCAGCCAAGATCGGGATTATGGCTACACCTTC. Amino acids: CASSQDRDYGYTF.